This T cell receptor beta chain derives from a study of patients and donors after allogeneic stem cell transplantation (dated by TCRdb to 2018 to 2021). The CDR3 starts with the cysteine, ends with the phenylalanine, and has 12 residues. Left in the record is the CDR3 DNA by itself, 36 bases read in frame from the first base. V sheds 6 bases and J sheds 8 bases, leaving 11 bases between their ends. The method behind the library was RT-PCR. Sequencing relied on a NextSeq 550. TCRdb trimmed public reads at Q25 via fastp, called clones via MiXCR and kept in-frame beta chains. Rows merge per CDR3 protein into single entries with the most common DNA and genes. The sample table records roughly 190,000 distinct CDR3 sequences; 41% of these occur just once. The ten largest clones add up to around 35% of the sample. This clonotype is labeled medium-sized (0.01 to 0.1%). Its antigen has not been determined. The input lacks base qualities; no much larger clone sits a single base away.

What was sequenced was blood, either unsorted or a sorted T cell fraction (not recorded which). Recombination joined TRBV12-3 or TRBV12-4 with TRBJ2-1; TRBD2 is a possible D gene, resting on 5 matching bases. The TCR sequence derives from a human donor who was either an allogeneic HSCT recipient or a stem cell or donor lymphocyte infusion donor (not recorded which). It is not recorded whose cells these are; they may come from a transplant donor. This receptor has the CDR3 CASSRAAHEQFF. The DNA reads as follows: TGTGCCAGCAGCCGAGCGGCACATGAGCAGTTCTTC.